A single TCR beta chain is shown here with its context. Its antigen is not yet known. No clone much larger than this one lies a single base away; base qualities are absent. This record comes from a study of glioma-infiltrating T cells after dendritic cell vaccination (TCRdb year 2016). Turning to the overall study: Of the 15 glioblastoma patients in the cohort, all drawn from Phase I and II dendritic cell vaccination trials, 9 were newly diagnosed and 6 had recurrent disease. Survival after dendritic cell vaccination was correlated with TCR sequencing metrics, such as TIL content and the overlap between tumor and blood repertoires. The vaccine consisted of monocyte-derived dendritic cells cultured seven to eight days with IL-4 and GM-CSF, then pulsed overnight with autologous tumor lysate. Between the early 2000s and the early 2010s, patients were given autologous tumor lysate-pulsed dendritic cell vaccination. Tumor-infiltrating lymphocyte content was quantified and tumor and blood repertoires were compared in dendritic cell-vaccinated glioblastoma patients by deep sequencing of TCR beta CDR3 regions. Each patient got three intradermal injections of the dendritic cell vaccine, spaced at biweekly intervals, in the arm below the axilla. Summary of the overall study and its limitations: Longer time to progression and overall survival after dendritic cell vaccination were predicted by higher estimated pretreatment TIL content. The three-group TCR overlap response model was characterized as speculative, and prospective validation of the model was stated to be required. The cohort was small and heterogeneous, and full blood and tumor sets were available for few patients, with initial-recurrent tumor pairs available for even fewer patients. TCR clonality showed no direct relationship with survival, which suggests that a diverse polyclonal response may matter.

The CDR3 holds 13 amino acids from the cysteine to the phenylalanine. Just the 39-base CDR3 DNA is kept, in frame starting at base 1. The V end loses 5 bases and the J end loses 7 bases, and a stretch of 12 bases separates them. CDR1 and CDR2, per the germline V gene, are SGHTA and FQGNSA. Selection of patients required sufficient residual fresh-frozen tumor tissue and over two years of available survival data. Although molecular status otherwise differed among the glioblastoma patients, no patient had an isocitrate dehydrogenase mutation. PBMC were collected before vaccination, two weeks after the third vaccination, and at tumor progression if tumor progression occurred. The Qiagen DNeasy Blood extraction Kit was used to extract genomic DNA. TCRB CDR3 regions were amplified from 1.5 to 2 ug genomic DNA, or all available DNA if less, using the immunoSEQ assay. The multiplex PCR relied on 60 forward primers for TCR V beta segments and 13 reverse primers for J beta segments. To estimate reads per starting template, synthetic control templates were spiked into each sample at limiting dilution. The Illumina HiSeq System generated 87 bp sequencing reads. Per the source publication's procedure: PCR and sequencing errors were removed by a nearest neighbor algorithm that merged closely related sequences. TCR overlap was measured as the percentage of unique tumor TCR beta sequences that were also present in the peripheral blood of the same patient. TCRdb carries this immuneACCESS record with in-frame sequences only. Its versions omit some clonotypes, under half of them owing to an unresolved V gene in the studies checked, with the rest unexplained. That table furnishes V, J and clone size, whereas the DNA furnished D and trimming. Counted in this sample were 49,000 or so clones; roughly 85% of them appeared once. Together, the top ten hold approximately 10% of the sample.

This TCR was sampled from a human donor with glioblastoma. The source was blood, collected before dendritic cell vaccination. The V gene is TRBV7-2 and the J gene is TRBJ2-1, with TRBD1 perhaps the D gene, on 6 matching bases. This receptor carries the CDR3 CASSHPQGNEQFF. The DNA sequence is TGTGCCAGCAGCCACCCCCAGGGGAATGAGCAGTTCTTC.